This paragraph reports one T cell receptor (beta chain). Its antigen is currently unknown. The donors were members of the validation cohort, which comprised approximately 120 subjects and was separate from the first cohort of 666 subjects. Assay used: immunoSEQ multiplex PCR; TCRdb lists only in-frame clones, some missing. The sample has roughly 330,000 clones; about 85% are singletons. These data originate in a study of cytomegalovirus exposure and HLA in healthy donors. Overall study: A later analysis reported the same platform for the 90 to 150 validation repertoires and the 666 first-cohort repertoires.

CDR1 is LNHNV and CDR2 is YYDKDF in the germline V gene (reference sequence). Trimming took off 5 bases at V and 1 base at J, with 11 bases between the two ends. This CDR3 region has 14 residues. Study findings and constraints: Cytomegalovirus status was reportedly diagnosed by the classifier with high specificity and sensitivity. Subsequent analysis revealed that first-cohort TCR clusters tended to co-occur in the 110 or so validation repertoires.

The TCR sequence derives from a woman in her 30s in good health and CMV-seropositive. The sample was PBMCs. This rearrangement joins TRBV15 to TRBJ1-1, with a tentative D call TRBD1 (6 bases). DNA of the CDR3: TGTGCCACCAGCGGGGGCCGAGGGAACACTGAAGCTTTCTTT. This gives the protein CATSGGRGNTEAFF.